The following is a T cell receptor beta chain sequence with its context. Its target is unknown. The germline CDR1 and CDR2 sequences are MNHEY and SMNVEV (reference sequence). The CDR3 contains 12 residues. Trimming took 8 bases from V and 1 from J, leaving 8 bases between them. PCR was performed using 60 Vbeta and 13 Jbeta primers. Libraries were prepared by immunoSEQ multiplex PCR; TCRdb keeps only in-frame clonotypes and omits some of them. The sample includes tens of thousands of clones, about 85% of them seen just once. This entry is derived from a study of cytomegalovirus exposure and HLA in healthy donors. Notes on the study in general: Upon later analysis, TCR association rates were observed to vary by HLA locus, being highest for DRB1 and lowest for HLA-C. Cytomegalovirus-associated status was assigned to some 180 TCR beta chains.

This rearrangement joins TRBV27 to TRBJ2-5, with D possibly matching TRBD1 (6 bases). Sequenced: PBMCs. The clonotype originates from a woman in her forties in good health and CMV-seropositive. The CDR3 nucleotides are TGTGCCAGCCGGACAGCCCAAGAGACCCAGTACTTC. Encoded protein: CASRTAQETQYF.